This T cell receptor beta chain came from a study of T-cell reconstitution after alpha-beta-depleted transplantation in children (dated by TCRdb to 2016 to 2017). General notes on the study: Using TCR repertoire profiling, the study quantitatively followed how T-cell immune reconstitution unfolded in children after TCRalphabeta/CD19-depleted allogeneic hematopoietic cell transplantation. Study-wide conclusions, independent of this receptor: In some patients, high TCRbeta diversity at day 60 was attributed to recipient T cells and intrathymic progenitors that had survived conditioning. Over subsequent months, a decline in hyperexpanded clone frequencies was noted, and after one year, T-cell counts and TCRbeta diversity were mostly ascribed to newly produced T cells. Apparently early alphabetaT-cell count recovery about two months after transplant reportedly relied on only several hundred rapidly expanded clones derived from non-depleted graft cells.

To prepare the library, PCR was applied. Instrument on record: Illumina HiSeq 2500. Molecular barcoding was employed in the preparation of TCR libraries, with unique molecular identifiers being used to normalize TCRbeta repertoire quantification. Through fastp at Q25 and MiXCR, TCRdb rebuilt clones from the public reads, retaining in-frame beta chains. When rows share a CDR3 protein, they turn into one entry using the most common DNA and genes. A total of fewer than 500,000 distinct CDR3 sequences appear in this sample, approximately 42% of them only once. The leading ten clones occupy under 35% of the sample. The treatment or condition label on this specimen signifies: allogeneic hematopoietic cell transplantation with graft depleted of TCRalphabeta T cells and CD19 B cells. TCRalphabeta/CD19-depleted allogeneic hematopoietic cell grafts were given to the transplant recipients, all of whom were children.

The germline V gene provides CDR1 MDHEN and CDR2 SYDVKM. At the junction V is shortened by 10 bases and J by 6 bases; bases outside the gene matches: 9. Measured from the cysteine to the phenylalanine, the CDR3 is 12 residues long. This entry keeps only the CDR3 DNA: 36 bases, framed from base 1. This clonotype has only one observation. Its antigen is unknown. Per-nucleotide qualities are absent, and no much larger clonotype sits a single base away. On its own, one read is weak support. The sequence derives from a girl between 2 and 10 years old with aplastic anemia, due to receive a stem cell transplant. This chain joins TRBV28 to TRBJ2-7; TRBD1 aligns with 7 central bases. This specimen was PBMCs, taken before TCRalphabeta/CD19-depleted stem cell transplant. The nucleotides read TGTGCCACTCTGGACAGGATTAGCGAGCAGTACTTC. Its translation reads: CATLDRISEQYF.